This is a list of T cell receptor beta chains from one sample in a study of vaccination and CD4 T cells after COVID-19. TCRdb recomputed calls from the PCR reads with MiXCR, one row per CDR3 protein. The sample has about 16,000 distinct CDR3 sequences; 45% to 65% are singletons. For these TCRs, the target antigens are not known. The material was CD4+ T cells from blood, cultured in vitro, obtained before SARS-CoV-2 vaccination. The receptor source for this set is a human donor who had recovered from COVID-19. Both conserved end residues are part of each CDR3. Fields, in order: V gene, CDR3 length, clone size, D gene, J gene, CDR3 protein, CDR3 DNA. D genes are given only for firm matches. Clone size is stated in some rows and not others, as once, few, many or a class when expanded.

TRBV19	14	.	TRBD1	TRBJ2-4	CASTPDRVQNIQYF	TGTGCCAGTACCCCGGACAGGGTCCAAAACATTCAGTACTTC
TRBV20-1	18	few	TRBD2	TRBJ2-1	CSANGLAGGGGSYNEQFF	TGCAGTGCTAACGGACTAGCGGGAGGAGGGGGGTCCTACAATGAGCAGTTCTTC
TRBV5-1	15	.	.	TRBJ2-7	CASSLGTGAVYEQYF	TGCGCCAGCAGCCTTGGGACGGGGGCAGTCTACGAGCAGTACTTC
TRBV7-9	17	few	TRBD1	TRBJ2-5	CASSPRTGLKTPETQYF	TGTGCCAGCAGCCCGAGGACAGGCCTAAAAACTCCGGAGACCCAGTACTTC
TRBV4-2	15	.	.	TRBJ2-3	CASSQVAGLTDTQYF	TGTGCCAGCAGCCAAGTAGCAGGGTTGACAGATACGCAGTATTTT
TRBV5-4	17	.	.	TRBJ1-6	CASSLVHGRGIISPLHF	TGTGCCAGCAGCTTGGTACACGGCAGGGGAATAATTTCACCCCTCCACTTT
TRBV12-3/TRBV12-4	12	.	.	TRBJ1-2	CASSFSNYGYTF	TGTGCCAGCAGTTTTTCTAACTATGGCTACACCTTC
TRBV24-1	20	few	.	TRBJ1-3	CATSVLRKSGTPTSGNTIYF	TGTGCCACCAGTGTCCTGAGGAAATCGGGGACCCCGACCTCTGGAAACACCATATATTTT
TRBV25-1	13	.	.	TRBJ2-7	CASRGQVNYEQYF	TGTGCCAGTAGAGGGCAGGTGAACTACGAGCAGTACTTC
TRBV20-1	13	.	.	TRBJ2-3	CSAANGPGDTQYF	TGCAGTGCCGCAAACGGGCCAGGGGATACGCAGTATTTT
TRBV27	15	few	.	TRBJ1-3	CASSLRGNSGNTIYF	TGTGCCAGCAGTTTAAGGGGGAACTCTGGAAACACCATATATTTT
TRBV27	16	.	TRBD1	TRBJ1-4	CASSLGARTGHEKLFF	TGTGCCAGCAGTTTAGGGGCCCGGACAGGTCACGAAAAACTGTTTTTT
TRBV7-3	12	few	.	TRBJ2-2	CASSLDTGELFF	TGTGCCAGCAGCTTAGACACCGGGGAGCTGTTTTTT
TRBV11-2	13	.	.	TRBJ2-7	CASSLVGVREQYF	TGTGCCAGCAGCTTAGTAGGCGTTCGGGAGCAGTACTTC
TRBV5-1	16	.	.	TRBJ2-5	CASSLATWGWQETQYF	TGCGCCAGCAGCTTGGCCACTTGGGGGTGGCAAGAGACCCAGTACTTC
TRBV2	14	few	.	TRBJ2-2	CASRMLGLTGELFF	TGTGCCAGCCGTATGTTGGGCCTGACCGGGGAGCTGTTTTTT
TRBV20-1	13	.	TRBD1	TRBJ2-1	CSATGTGVNEQFF	TGCAGTGCTACGGGGACAGGGGTAAATGAGCAGTTCTTC